Each of the 27 T cell receptor beta chains below was sequenced from the same sample in a study of regulatory T cells in long-lasting Graves disease. Through Arm-PCR of CDR3 regions and iRepertoire HTBI primers, TCR beta libraries were built. TCRdb independently ran MiXCR on the multiplex PCR reads; one entry per CDR3 protein. Of about 430,000 distinct CDR3 sequences detected, about 15% appear once; the ten largest clones hold about 8.2%. The sample's time point: newly diagnosed GD, antithyroid drugs for less than 3 months. PBMC-extracted RNA yielded the TCR library. This sample was also put to use in a study of T cells in Graves' hyperthyroidism and ophthalmopathy.

Sequencing was performed on peripheral blood mononuclear cells (PBMCs), taken at new diagnosis, from a patient treated with antithyroid drugs. These receptors were taken from a woman between 40 and 50 years old with Graves disease.

This clonotype was seen at least ten times. The genes are TRBV7-2 and TRBJ1-2; the D gene is possibly TRBD1 (6 bases). In germline, CDR1 is SGHTA, CDR2 FQGNSA. The V and J ends lost 6 bases and 4 bases respectively, with 9 bases between them. The CDR3 is 12 residues long. This CDR3 is CASSPDSYGYTF. The CDR3 region has the DNA TGTGCCAGCAGTCCGGACAGCTATGGCTACACCTTC.

In this sample, this clonotype turned up many times. The chain uses TRBV6-2 or TRBV6-3 and TRBJ2-1, with TRBD1 matching 12 bases. The junction had 9 bases not matched to a gene; V was cut back by 5 bases and J by 10 bases. The CDR3 is 15 amino acids. Germline V gene lookup returns CDR1 MNHEY and CDR2 SVGEGT. The CDR3 DNA reads TGTGCCAGCAGTGAATGGGGACAGGGGGCAAGAGAGCAGTTCTTC. Protein product: CASSEWGQGAREQFF.

This clonotype was detected many times. The V and J genes are TRBV5-8 and TRBJ2-5; tentative D call: TRBD1 (5 bases). This CDR3 is built from 16 residues. Germline CDR1 and CDR2: SGHTS and YDEGEE. The V end lost 0 bases, the J end lost 3 bases, and 15 bases lay between the germline ends. The CDR3 region has the DNA TGTGCCAGCAGCTTGGGGTTCGCGGACAAAAAAGAGACCCAGTACTTC. It yields the protein CASSLGFADKKETQYF. The whole variable domain, filled in from reference TRBV5-8 and TRBJ2-5, reads EAGVTQSPTHLIKTRGQQATLRCSPISGHTSVYWYQQALGLGLQFLLWYDEGEERNRGNFPPRFSGRQFPNYSSELNVNALELEDSALYLCASSLGFADKKETQYFGPGTRLLVL.

This clonotype was observed a few times. The rearrangement joins TRBV6-2 or TRBV6-3 to TRBJ2-6; 12 bases map to TRBD2. This CDR3 region has 23 residues. The J segment lost 2 bases and the V segment lost 0 bases, leaving 17 bases of the junction unmatched. Germline values: CDR1 MNHEY, CDR2 SVGEGT. The CDR3, as DNA: TGTGCCAGCAGTTACTCGAGTAGTGTTCCGGCTAGCGGGAGGGCCGCTGGGGCCAACGTCCTGACTTTC. Protein sequence: CASSYSSSVPASGRAAGANVLTF.

This clonotype has a count of ten or more. The V call is TRBV12-3 or TRBV12-4, the J call TRBJ2-2, with 14 bases that match TRBD2. This CDR3 has 17 residues. V trimming: 5 bases; J trimming: 8 bases; junction bases outside the gene matches: 10. CDR3 DNA sequence: TGTGCCAGCAGTCCGACCCCGGGACTAGCGGGAGAAGGGGAGCTGTTTTTT. Translating it yields CASSPTPGLAGEGELFF.

In its sample, this clonotype was seen many times. The V gene is TRBV7-8, the J gene TRBJ1-5; 8 bases fit TRBD1. Germline trimming cut 7 bases from V and 2 bases from J; bases unmatched to any gene: 4. The CDR3 runs to 14 residues. Germline CDR1 SGHVS, CDR2 FQNEAQ. In nucleotides, the CDR3 is TGTGCCAGCACCCCGGGACAGGGCAATCAGCCCCAGCATTTT. It is translated as CASTPGQGNQPQHF.

In this sample, this clonotype turned up a few times. The CDR3 nucleotides are TGCAGTGCTAGAGATTTAGATAGTTCGGCGTACATTCAGTACTTC. Translating gives CSARDLDSSAYIQYF. J is TRBJ2-4 and V is TRBV20-1; D ambiguous. Trimming took 0 bases from V and 8 from J, leaving 17 bases between them. Germline CDR1 and CDR2: DFQATT and SNEGSKA (reference sequence). The CDR3 loop spans 15 amino acids.

At least ten counts were recorded for this clonotype. The chain combines TRBV11-2 with TRBJ1-2, with a possible D match to TRBD1 (6 bases). Trimming stripped 0 bases from V and 8 bases from J, with 16 bases between. The CDR3 is 15 amino acids. The germline CDR1 and CDR2 sequences are SGHAT and FQNNGV. CDR3 amino acids: CASSLEGGAGIGYTF. As DNA, the CDR3 is TGTGCCAGCAGCTTAGAGGGGGGCGCGGGTATAGGCTACACCTTC.

The sample holds many counts of this clonotype. This chain links TRBV5-5 with TRBJ1-2; TRBD1 might be the D (5 bases). Germline V gives CDR1 SGHKS, CDR2 YYEKEE (reference sequence). V lost 0 bases to trimming and J lost 7 bases, with 13 bases between them. The CDR3 is 14 amino acids. In DNA form, the CDR3 reads TGTGCCAGCAGCTTGGTCGTGGGGGTATCTGGCTACACCTTC. Its translation: CASSLVVGVSGYTF.

At least ten counts were recorded for this clonotype. The chain combines TRBV7-2 with TRBJ2-7; 7 positions agree with TRBD1. The germline V gene has CDR1 SGHTA and CDR2 FQGNSA. Trimming cost V 1 base and J 6 bases; bases outside gene matches: 3. CDR3 length equals 13 residues. This chain's CDR3 is CASSLGGQPEQYF. The CDR3 DNA sequence: TGTGCCAGCAGCTTAGGGGGACAGCCCGAGCAGTACTTC.

This chain links TRBV20-1 with TRBJ2-3, with TRBD2 matching over 11 bases. The CDR3 covers 18 residues. Germline CDR1 reads DFQATT; CDR2 reads SNEGSKA (reference sequence). Unmatched junction bases numbered 11, after V lost 3 bases and J lost 0 bases. Written as DNA, the CDR3 is TGCAGTGCTAGGCTCACTAGCGGGAGCTGGGCTAGCACAGATACGCAGTATTTT. Protein product: CSARLTSGSWASTDTQYF.

In this sample, this clonotype turned up many times. The chain carries TRBV2 and TRBJ1-1; 7 bases map to TRBD1. Germline V CDR1 and CDR2: SNHLY, FYNNEI. V trimming: 5 bases; J trimming: 2 bases; junction bases outside the gene matches: 5. The CDR3 runs to 14 residues. The DNA for the CDR3 is TGTGCCAGCAGTAGGGGGGACAGAAACACTGAAGCTTTCTTT. This translates into CASSRGDRNTEAFF.

This clonotype was detected a few times. V is TRBV28 and J is TRBJ2-3; 9 bases fit TRBD2. Unmatched junction bases numbered 6, after V lost 5 bases and J lost 3 bases. Per germline, CDR1 MDHEN and CDR2 SYDVKM. The CDR3 extends over 15 amino acids. The CDR3: CASSAPGLATDTQYF. CDR3 nucleotides: TGTGCCAGCAGTGCGCCGGGACTAGCAACAGATACGCAGTATTTT.

This clonotype has at least ten counts. The V gene is TRBV20-1, the J gene TRBJ2-7, with 11 bases that match TRBD1. J lost 4 bases, V lost 6 bases, and 5 bases had no gene match. The germline gives CDR1 DFQATT, CDR2 SNEGSKA (reference sequence). The CDR3 runs 13 residues. The CDR3 DNA sequence: TGCAGTGCAACCGGGACAGGGGGTTACGAGCAGTACTTC. This sequence encodes CSATGTGGYEQYF.

This clonotype was counted many times. This chain joins TRBV27 and TRBJ2-2; weak D call: TRBD1 (5 bases). The germline V and J ends were trimmed by 2 bases and 3 bases, with 13 bases remaining between them. CDR3 size: 16 residues. In germline, CDR1 is MNHEY, CDR2 SMNVEV (reference sequence). In nucleotides, the CDR3 is TGTGCCAGCAGTTTAGGGGCAGGGTTTGACACCGGGGAGCTGTTTTTT. Protein: CASSLGAGFDTGELFF.

This clonotype was observed at least ten times. The gene calls are TRBV11-2 and TRBJ2-2, with 8 bases that match TRBD1. The V gene's germline CDR1 is SGHAT and CDR2 FQNNGV. With 6 bases clipped from V and 4 bases from J, the junction kept 10 bases outside the gene matches. This CDR3 is 16 amino acids long. The CDR3 region is CASRKARQGLTGELFF. The CDR3, as DNA: TGTGCCAGCAGAAAAGCGAGACAGGGGCTCACCGGGGAGCTGTTTTTT.

This clonotype was seen at least ten times. The chain uses TRBV12-3 or TRBV12-4 and TRBJ2-7, with 9 bases matching TRBD2. The length of the CDR3 is 14 residues. Unmatched junction bases numbered 4, after V lost 2 bases and J lost 5 bases. For the CDR3, the DNA is TGTGCCAGCAGTTTAAAGCTAGCGGGAAACGAGCAGTACTTC. This translates into CASSLKLAGNEQYF.

The chain joins TRBV5-1 to TRBJ2-5; a possible D gene is TRBD1 (6 bases). V shed 4 bases and J shed 5 bases, with 12 bases lying between them. This CDR3 region has 13 residues. Germline CDR1 is SGHRS and CDR2 is YFSETQ. DNA of the CDR3: TGCGCCAGCAGCGGGACAATGGTGGAGACCCAGTACTTC. It translates to CASSGTMVETQYF.

This clonotype appeared many times. This chain uses TRBV11-2 with TRBJ2-5; TRBD2 might be the D (6 bases). The V end lost 7 bases, the J end lost 1 base, and 16 bases lay between the germline ends. Germline V lookup: CDR1 SGHAT, CDR2 FQNNGV. The CDR3 runs 15 residues. CDR3 in amino acids: CASTPAGGSQETQYF. CDR3 sequence (DNA): TGTGCCAGCACTCCCGCCGGGGGATCCCAAGAGACCCAGTACTTC.

The chain is built from TRBV20-1 and TRBJ1-4; no clear D gene. CDR1 is DFQATT and CDR2 is SNEGSKA in the germline V gene (reference sequence). The CDR3 length is 11 residues. V lost 6 bases and J 5 bases, leaving 7 bases between the germline ends. The CDR3 nucleotides are TGCAGTGCCTGGAAGAATGAAAAACTGTTTTTT. This encodes CSAWKNEKLFF.

There are many counts of this clonotype. The J gene is TRBJ1-1, the V gene TRBV10-3; perhaps TRBD1 as D (5 bases). The CDR3 is made up of 14 amino acids. V dropped 0 bases and J dropped 5 bases, with 10 bases sitting between them. Germline-derived CDR1 and CDR2 are ENHRY and SYGVKD. Here the CDR3 reads CAISESGVLTEAFF. The CDR3 nucleotides read TGTGCCATCAGTGAGTCGGGGGTTCTAACTGAAGCTTTCTTT.

At least ten counts were recorded for this clonotype. The chain has TRBV5-1 and TRBJ2-3; possibly TRBD1 for D (6 bases). V lost 5 bases to trimming and J lost 0 bases, with 13 bases between them. Germline V gene sequence: CDR1 SGHRS, CDR2 YFSETQ. This CDR3 has 15 amino acids. CDR3 protein: CASSWAGASTDTQYF. CDR3 nucleotides: TGCGCCAGCAGTTGGGCAGGGGCTAGCACAGATACGCAGTATTTT.

This clonotype turned up a few times. The J gene is TRBJ1-1, the V gene TRBV7-9, with D tentatively TRBD1 (6 bases). Between the trimmed V and J ends, which lost 4 bases and 6 bases, there was a span of 15 bases. There are 14 residues in the CDR3. The V gene's germline CDR1 is SEHNR and CDR2 FQNEAQ (reference sequence). The CDR3, as DNA: TGTGCCAGCAGCTCTGACAGGCCGTGGGCTGAAGCTTTCTTT. This encodes CASSSDRPWAEAFF.

This clonotype has a count of ten or more. The rearrangement joins TRBV28 to TRBJ1-4, with D uncertain. Trimming pared 4 bases from V and 7 bases from J, leaving 7 bases between. This CDR3 region has 12 residues. Germline V lookup: CDR1 MDHEN, CDR2 SYDVKM. The CDR3 protein is CASSYAGEKLFF. For the CDR3, the DNA is TGTGCCAGCAGTTACGCCGGTGAAAAACTGTTTTTT.

This clonotype was seen a handful of times. This chain uses TRBV19 with TRBJ2-1; 8 bases align to TRBD2. With V trimmed by 4 bases and J by 9 bases, 5 bases remained unmatched. The CDR3 runs 13 residues. Germline CDR1 is LNHDA and CDR2 is SQIVND (reference sequence). The CDR3 is CASSNGRASEQFF. Written as DNA, the CDR3 is TGTGCCAGTAGTAACGGGAGGGCCTCTGAGCAGTTCTTC.

This clonotype was detected ten times or more. The chain couples TRBV12-3 or TRBV12-4 to TRBJ2-3; D unresolved. Deletions cut 1 base from V and 5 bases from J, with 7 bases between. This CDR3 spans 13 amino acids. This CDR3 reads CASSLGVIDTQYF. The CDR3 DNA reads as TGTGCCAGCAGTTTAGGGGTAATAGATACGCAGTATTTT.

This clonotype was picked up many times. The rearrangement joins TRBV20-1 to TRBJ2-5; 11 bases fit TRBD2. Germline CDR1 reads DFQATT; CDR2 reads SNEGSKA (reference sequence). The CDR3 sequence is 14 residues long. V lost 3 bases to trimming and J lost 5 bases; unmatched junction nucleotides: 5. CDR3 in amino acids: CSASRTSGSETQYF. As DNA, the CDR3 is TGCAGTGCTAGTAGAACTAGCGGGAGTGAGACCCAGTACTTC.